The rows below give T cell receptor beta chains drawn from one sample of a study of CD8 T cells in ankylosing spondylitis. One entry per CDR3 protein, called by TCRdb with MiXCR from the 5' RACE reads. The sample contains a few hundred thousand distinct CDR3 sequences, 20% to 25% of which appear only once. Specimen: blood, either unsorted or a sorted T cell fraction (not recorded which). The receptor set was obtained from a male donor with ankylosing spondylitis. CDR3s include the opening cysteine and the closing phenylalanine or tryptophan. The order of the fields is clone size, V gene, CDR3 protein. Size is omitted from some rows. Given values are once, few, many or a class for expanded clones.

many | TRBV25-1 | CASREGRAHSYNEQFF
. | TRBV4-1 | CASSPTGREGRNEQFF
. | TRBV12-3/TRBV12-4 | CASSSLVITETQYF
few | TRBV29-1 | CSAANNEQFF
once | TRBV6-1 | CASSGNRGRYEQYF
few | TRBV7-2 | CASSLAGRGGTQYF
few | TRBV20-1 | CSAKRQVQETQYF
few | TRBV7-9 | CASSLGRIPNTEAFF
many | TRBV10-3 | CAISKADLRETQYF
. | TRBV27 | CASSLLWATGGNSPLHF
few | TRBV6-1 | CASSEDKGLGQFF
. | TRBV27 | CASRKDRGISSYNEQFF
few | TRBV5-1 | CASSLDPTGQQPQHF
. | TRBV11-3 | CASSAGQGANNSPLHF
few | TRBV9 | CASSAAGGRGTEAFF
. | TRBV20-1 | CSARDPSGSSYNEQFF
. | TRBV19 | CASSILALAHHSYNEQFF
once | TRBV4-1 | CASSVPSAGKGYTF
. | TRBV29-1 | CSVEVLRGTGPYEQYF
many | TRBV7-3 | CASSLGAGSPLHF
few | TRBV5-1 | CASSLDGGVPYGYTF
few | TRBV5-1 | CASSHGTGVNQPQHF
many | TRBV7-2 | CASSFLSSGRTDTQYF
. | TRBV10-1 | CASSESVIGRNQETQYF
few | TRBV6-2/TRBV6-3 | CASSYGNRGRNTGELFF
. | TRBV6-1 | CASRIPIGGLDQPQHF
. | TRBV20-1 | CSASRDGSSYNEQFF
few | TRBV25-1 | CASSESGRANTGELFF
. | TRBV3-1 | CASSQVLLSYGTQFF
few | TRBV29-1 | CSVARDSLEQYF
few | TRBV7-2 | CASSHPWINTQYF
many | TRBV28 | CASSLIRISGGELFF
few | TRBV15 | CATSFGRNTGELFF
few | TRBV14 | CASSQDDVGETLVTYEQYF
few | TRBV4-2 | CASSQDPLAAPYEQYF
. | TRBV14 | CASSRDLRNSPLHF
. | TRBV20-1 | CSARDSRLVGELFF
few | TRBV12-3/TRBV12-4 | CASSFSWNRVGNQPQHF
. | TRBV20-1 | CSARDPGLAGGRQFF
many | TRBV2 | CASRPGGGPNEKLFF
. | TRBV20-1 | CSAPPLAGYYNEQFF
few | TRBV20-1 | CSAEAGTSGNEQYF
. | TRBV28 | CATAMGAKNIQYF
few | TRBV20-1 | CSARKSGSANHEQYF
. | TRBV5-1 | CASSSYYNEQFF
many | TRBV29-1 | CSVELAGWDEQFF
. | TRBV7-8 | CASSAPFGNYEQYF
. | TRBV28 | CASEDEKLFF
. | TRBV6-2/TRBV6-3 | CLAGGVNTGELFF
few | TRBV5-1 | CASRPRLPHYNEQFF
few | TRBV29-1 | CSVEMTGEPNQPQHF
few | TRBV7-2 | CASSRDPPYAPGNTIYF
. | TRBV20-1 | CKTESSYEQYF
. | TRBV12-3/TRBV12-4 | CASSSGGTNYEQYF
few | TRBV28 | CATGLGLAKNIQYF
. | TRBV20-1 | CSAKATDLNSPLHF
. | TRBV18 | CASSQGQGSLGQPQHF
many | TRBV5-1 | CASSSLAGGSYEQYF
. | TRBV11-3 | CASSFGAGGPYEQYF
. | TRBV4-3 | CASSQLAGNSYNEQFF